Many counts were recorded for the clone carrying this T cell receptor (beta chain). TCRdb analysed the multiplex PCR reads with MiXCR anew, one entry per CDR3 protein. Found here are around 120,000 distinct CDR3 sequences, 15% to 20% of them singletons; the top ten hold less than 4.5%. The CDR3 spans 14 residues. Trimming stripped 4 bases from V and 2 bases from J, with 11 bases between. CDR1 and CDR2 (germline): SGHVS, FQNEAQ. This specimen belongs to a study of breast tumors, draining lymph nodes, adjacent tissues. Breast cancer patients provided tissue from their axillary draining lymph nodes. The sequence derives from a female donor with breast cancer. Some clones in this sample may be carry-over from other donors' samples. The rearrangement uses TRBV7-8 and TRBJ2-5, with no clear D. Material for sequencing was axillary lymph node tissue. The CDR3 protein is CASSYMRTQETQYF. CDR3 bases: TGTGCCAGCAGCTATATGAGGACGCAAGAGACCCAGTACTTC.